This T cell receptor beta chain was captured in a study of CXCR3-negative and CXCR3-positive naive CD8 T cells. The CDR3 covers 14 residues. Germline CDR1 is MNHEY and CDR2 is SVGAGI. The TRB libraries of cDNA were built by UMI-labeled 5' RACE. Reanalyzing the 5' RACE reads, TCRdb keeps one entry per CDR3 protein, without DNA. The listing contains under 85,000 distinct CDR3 sequences. This chain uses TRBV6-5 with TRBJ1-4; TCRdb's D gene call, TRBD1, goes unchecked for lack of DNA. The sample was naive CXCR3- CD8+ T cells from blood. Subset indicated: CD45RO-CCR7+CD27+CD95- naive CD8+ T cells lacking CXCR3 (TNR3-). This sequence originates from a human donor in good health. Some clones in this sample may be carry-over from other donors' samples. The chain's CDR3 is CASSGQGSGEKLFF.